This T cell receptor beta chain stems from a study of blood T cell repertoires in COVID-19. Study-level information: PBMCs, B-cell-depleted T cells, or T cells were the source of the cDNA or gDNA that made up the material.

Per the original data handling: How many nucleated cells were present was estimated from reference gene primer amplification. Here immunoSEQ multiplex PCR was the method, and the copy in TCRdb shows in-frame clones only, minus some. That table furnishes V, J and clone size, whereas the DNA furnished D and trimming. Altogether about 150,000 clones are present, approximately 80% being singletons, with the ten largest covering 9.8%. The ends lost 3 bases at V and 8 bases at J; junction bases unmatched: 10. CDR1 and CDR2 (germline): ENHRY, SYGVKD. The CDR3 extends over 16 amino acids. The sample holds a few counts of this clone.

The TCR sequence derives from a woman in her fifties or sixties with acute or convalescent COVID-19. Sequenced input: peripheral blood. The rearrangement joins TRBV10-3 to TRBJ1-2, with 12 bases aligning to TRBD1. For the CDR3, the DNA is TGTGCCATCAGTGAACAGGGACAGGGGGCTTCGAGCGGCTACACCTTC. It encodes CAISEQGQGASSGYTF.